The 29 T cell receptor beta chains below come from one sample, sequenced in a study of blood T cell repertoires in COVID-19. Generated by immunoSEQ multiplex PCR, the TCRdb table keeps only in-frame clones and is missing some. The table lists about 74,000 clones, roughly nine tenths of them singletons. Sequencing was performed on peripheral blood. These receptors were collected from a man aged 50 to 60 with acute or convalescent COVID-19.

V usage is TRBV24-1 and J usage is TRBJ2-5, with D possibly TRBD2 on 7 matching bases. Looked up from germline, CDR1 is KGHDR and CDR2 is SFDVKD. V dropped 4 bases and J dropped 4 bases, with 18 bases sitting between them. The CDR3 length is 16 residues. Written as DNA, the CDR3 is TGTGCCACCAGTGACCCCTCCGGGGGGCGTATAGAGACCCAGTACTTC. Translation: CATSDPSGGRIETQYF.

The CDR3 loop is CASSPAGGLLDTQYF. The DNA of the CDR3 is TGTGCCAGCTCACCAGCGGGAGGGTTGCTAGATACGCAGTATTTT. This chain connects TRBV18 to TRBJ2-3, with 9 bases lining up with TRBD2. The CDR3 sequence is 15 residues long. Germline values: CDR1 KGHSH, CDR2 LQKENI. J gave up 5 bases and V 2 bases, and 5 bases lay outside the gene matches. Using reference TRBV18 and TRBJ2-3 for the parts outside the CDR3, the full variable domain is NAGVMQNPRHLVRRRGQEARLRCSPMKGHSHVYWYRQLPEEGLKFMVYLQKENIIDESGMPKERFSAEFPKEGPSILRIQQVVRGDSAAYFCASSPAGGLLDTQYFGPGTRLTVL.

This clone was found a few times. V is TRBV6-1 and J is TRBJ2-1; 10 positions match TRBD2. J lost 3 bases, V lost 3 bases, and 2 bases had no gene match. Germline V gene sequence: CDR1 MNHNS, CDR2 SASEGT. The CDR3 loop spans 15 amino acids. The CDR3 here is CASSDQRGGYNEQFF. Written as DNA, the CDR3 is TGTGCCAGCAGTGACCAGCGGGGGGGCTACAATGAGCAGTTCTTC.

This clone was counted once. The chain recombines TRBV27 with TRBJ2-7; 9 bases are shared with TRBD2. V trimming: 2 bases; J trimming: 6 bases; junction bases outside the gene matches: 17. CDR3 length equals 18 residues. Germline values: CDR1 MNHEY, CDR2 SMNVEV (reference sequence). The DNA of the CDR3 is TGTGCCAGCAGTTTAGCTCGTGCGGGACTAGCTCTCCCCAGCGAGCAGTACTTC. This codes for CASSLARAGLALPSEQYF.

This clone was seen just once. V usage is TRBV2 and J usage is TRBJ2-7, with 10 nucleotides matching TRBD1. Germline values: CDR1 SNHLY, CDR2 FYNNEI. CDR3 length: 13 residues. Trimming at V came to 8 bases and at J to 5 bases, leaving 6 bases not matched to a gene. The CDR3 sequence is CASGGDRGDEQYF. CDR3 sequence (DNA): TGTGCCAGCGGCGGGGACAGGGGCGACGAGCAGTACTTC.

The chain is built from TRBV2 and TRBJ2-5; 10 bases line up with TRBD2. CDR1 and CDR2 from the germline V gene are SNHLY and FYNNEI. J gave up 6 bases and V 7 bases, and 8 bases lay outside the gene matches. The CDR3 totals 14 residues. CDR3: CASNRELAGKTQYF. In DNA, the CDR3 is TGTGCCAGCAATAGGGAACTAGCGGGGAAGACCCAGTACTTC.

This clone was seen just once. V gene TRBV4-3 combines with J gene TRBJ1-2; tentatively, D is TRBD1 (5 bases). Germline values: CDR1 LGHNA, CDR2 YSLEER. The CDR3 runs to 14 residues. The V and J ends lost 1 base and 6 bases respectively, with 12 bases between them. This chain's CDR3 is CASSQVSGDDGYTF. CDR3 coding DNA: TGCGCCAGCAGCCAAGTATCGGGGGATGATGGCTACACCTTC.

The gene calls are TRBV29-1 and TRBJ1-5; D not certain. The germline V gene has CDR1 SQVTM and CDR2 ANQGSEA. This CDR3 spans 14 amino acids. The germline V and J ends were trimmed by 7 bases and 3 bases, with 16 bases remaining between them. CDR3 nucleotide sequence: TGCAGCGCGGCGGAGGATTACTCCAATCAGCCCCAGCATTTT. Its protein is CSAAEDYSNQPQHF.

V is TRBV7-2 and J is TRBJ2-1, with D maybe TRBD1 (6 bases). The CDR3 extends over 13 amino acids. V was cut by 1 base and J by 9 bases, with 10 bases left in between. Per germline, CDR1 SGHTA and CDR2 FQGNSA. The CDR3 here is CASSLDRASEQFF. CDR3 coding DNA: TGTGCCAGCAGCTTAGACAGGGCCAGTGAGCAGTTCTTC.

V gene TRBV5-4 combines with J gene TRBJ2-7, with 11 bases fitting TRBD2. With V trimmed by 3 bases and J by 7 bases, 6 bases remained unmatched. Germline V gene lookup returns CDR1 SGHNT and CDR2 YYREEE (reference sequence). The CDR3 spans 14 residues. The CDR3 reads CASSSLAGGKEQYF. CDR3 in DNA: TGTGCCAGCAGCTCTCTAGCGGGAGGAAAAGAGCAGTACTTC.

The chain recombines TRBV28 with TRBJ1-6, with 8 bases matching TRBD1. Germline V gives CDR1 MDHEN, CDR2 SYDVKM. Trimming took 7 bases from V and 7 from J; bases not matched to a gene: 9. The CDR3 totals 15 residues. For the CDR3, the DNA is TGTGCCAGCAATCCCTCGACAGGGGAGAATTCACCCCTCCACTTT. Translating gives CASNPSTGENSPLHF.

This clone appeared a single time. The chain links TRBV7-2 to TRBJ1-3; D is undetermined. Germline CDR1 and CDR2: SGHTA and FQGNSA. The ends were cut back, 4 bases at V and 0 bases at J, with 7 bases in the middle. There are 14 residues in the CDR3. CDR3 sequence reads: CASSSGFSGNTIYF. CDR3 sequence (DNA): TGTGCCAGCAGCTCCGGTTTCTCTGGAAACACCATATATTTT.

This clone was seen a single time. Here the CDR3 DNA reads TGTGCCAGCAGCGGGGACAGGGCTTCGGGAAACACCATATATTTT. Encoded protein: CASSGDRASGNTIYF. The chain combines TRBV7-9 with TRBJ1-3; 9 nucleotides line up with TRBD1. The germline gives CDR1 SEHNR, CDR2 FQNEAQ (reference sequence). This CDR3 has 15 amino acids. The trim removed 5 bases at V and 4 bases at J, leaving 6 bases unmatched.

This chain links TRBV6-2 or TRBV6-3 with TRBJ1-1, with 7 bases fitting TRBD1. The V gene's germline CDR1 is MNHEY and CDR2 SVGEGT. The CDR3 spans 14 residues. Germline trimming cut 5 bases from V and 3 bases from J; bases unmatched to any gene: 6. The CDR3: CASSPQGPHTEAFF. The CDR3 DNA sequence: TGTGCCAGCAGTCCACAGGGGCCTCACACTGAAGCTTTCTTT.

The rearrangement links TRBV5-1 to TRBJ1-2; tentatively, D is TRBD1 (6 bases). This CDR3 has 13 amino acids. V was clipped by 4 bases and J by 3 bases, with 10 bases between them. Germline lookup yields CDR1 SGHRS and CDR2 YFSETQ. The CDR3 loop is CASSAAGDYGYTF. The CDR3 DNA reads TGCGCCAGCAGCGCCGCAGGGGACTATGGCTACACCTTC.

This chain uses TRBV9 with TRBJ1-6; D is ambiguous. The V gene lost 0 bases and the J gene lost 7 bases, with 11 bases spanning the gap. The germline gives CDR1 SGDLS, CDR2 YYNGEE. This CDR3 comprises 15 residues. CDR3 loop: CASSVDGRANSPLHF. In DNA form, the CDR3 reads TGTGCCAGCAGCGTAGATGGCAGAGCGAATTCACCCCTCCACTTT.

The chain couples TRBV14 to TRBJ2-1; TRBD2 agrees at 7 bases. The length of the CDR3 is 15 residues. Losses at the gene ends were 0 bases for V and 4 bases for J; bases not matched to a gene: 3. Germline V CDR1 and CDR2: SGHDN, FVKESK. This CDR3 is CASSQERGSYNEQFF. The DNA for the CDR3 is TGTGCCAGCAGCCAAGAGCGGGGGAGTTACAATGAGCAGTTCTTC.

This clone was detected once. The gene calls are TRBV19 and TRBJ1-5; 12 nucleotides align to TRBD1. The CDR3 totals 16 residues. V dropped 6 bases and J dropped 6; count of bases not matched to a gene: 9. Germline loops: CDR1 LNHDA, CDR2 SQIVND (reference sequence). The CDR3 nucleotides are TGTGCCAGTAGCGGAGGGGGACAGGGGGCGGGTCAGCCCCAGCATTTT. Encoded protein: CASSGGGQGAGQPQHF.

This chain connects TRBV18 to TRBJ1-6, with 10 bases matching TRBD1. The CDR3 consists of 15 residues. CDR1 and CDR2 from the germline V gene are KGHSH and LQKENI. J lost 8 bases, V lost 1 base, and 2 bases had no gene match. CDR3 DNA sequence: TGTGCCAGCTCACCACAGGACAGGGGGTATTCACCCCTCCACTTT. Its protein is CASSPQDRGYSPLHF.

The gene calls are TRBV6-1 and TRBJ2-4; 10 bases agree with TRBD1. Germline assignment: CDR1 MNHNS and CDR2 SASEGT. Losses at the gene ends were 3 bases for V and 0 bases for J; bases not matched to a gene: 8. This CDR3 region has 18 residues. CDR3 bases: TGTGCCAGCAGTGAGCGGGGGACAGGGGAGGTAGCCAAAAACATTCAGTACTTC. This translates into CASSERGTGEVAKNIQYF.

The V call is TRBV5-1, the J call TRBJ2-1; 7 nucleotides align to TRBD2. The junction had 7 bases not matched to a gene; V was cut back by 4 bases and J by 6 bases. This CDR3 is 14 amino acids long. Germline CDR1 and CDR2: SGHRS and YFSETQ. CDR3 sequence reads: CASSPLTSPNEQFF. CDR3 coding DNA: TGCGCCAGCAGCCCCCTGACTAGCCCCAATGAGCAGTTCTTC.

This CDR3 reads CASSFSRGQIDTQYF. CDR3 in DNA: TGTGCCAGCAGTTTTTCAAGGGGGCAGATAGATACGCAGTATTTT. The chain has TRBV27 and TRBJ2-3; TRBD1 aligns across 7 bases. The CDR3 sequence is 15 residues long. From germline, CDR1 is MNHEY and CDR2 SMNVEV (reference sequence). The V and J ends lost 3 bases and 5 bases, in that order; junction bases with no gene match: 8.

Comments on this clone: The identical CDR3 is also encoded by other nucleotide sequences in the sample. The gene calls are TRBV6-2 or TRBV6-3 and TRBJ1-6; a weak D match, TRBD1 (6 bases). The germline CDR1 and CDR2 sequences are MNHEY and SVGEGT. The CDR3 extends over 14 amino acids. The V and J ends lost 6 bases and 6 bases respectively, with 12 bases between them. The CDR3 region has the DNA TGTGCCAGCAGCCCCACAGGGTTTAATTCACCCCTCCACTTT. Translating gives CASSPTGFNSPLHF.

The chain recombines TRBV10-3 with TRBJ2-2; TRBD2 might be the D (5 bases). Per germline, CDR1 ENHRY and CDR2 SYGVKD. Trimming removed 0 bases at V and 4 bases at J, with 12 bases between. This CDR3 is built from 16 residues. The CDR3 bases are TGTGCCATCAGTGAGTCGATCGGGATACTCACCGGGGAGCTGTTTTTT. This encodes CAISESIGILTGELFF.

This rearrangement joins TRBV9 to TRBJ1-2; 9 nucleotides match TRBD1. Germline assignment: CDR1 SGDLS and CDR2 YYNGEE. The CDR3 covers 13 residues. Germline trimming cut 3 bases from V and 13 bases from J; bases unmatched to any gene: 10. CDR3: CASSDWTGEPFTF. For the CDR3, the DNA is TGTGCCAGCAGCGACTGGACAGGGGAACCTTTCACCTTC. The full variable domain, completed using reference TRBV9 and TRBJ1-2, is DSGVTQTPKHLITATGQRVTLRCSPRSGDLSVYWYQQSLDQGLQFLIQYYNGEERAKGNILERFSAQQFPDLHSELNLSSLELGDSALYFCASSDWTGEPFTFGSGTRLTVV.

The chain carries TRBV15 and TRBJ2-7; 8 bases map to TRBD2. J was trimmed by 2 bases and V by 5 bases; bases with no gene match: 14. The CDR3 spans 17 residues. Germline values: CDR1 LNHNV, CDR2 YYDKDF (reference sequence). CDR3 DNA: TGTGCCACCAGCCGAAATTTAGCGGGACTGAGGGCCTACGAGCAGTACTTC. Protein product: CATSRNLAGLRAYEQYF.

The CDR3 DNA follows: TGTGCCAGCTCCCAGGGACAGGGGCCTTTTGGGATTTACGAGCAGTACTTC. Protein: CASSQGQGPFGIYEQYF. This chain links TRBV25-1 with TRBJ2-7; 10 nucleotides agree with TRBD1. This CDR3 spans 17 amino acids. V gave up 8 bases and J gave up 4 bases; unmatched junction bases: 17. Germline V gives CDR1 MGHDK, CDR2 SYGVNS.

The chain joins TRBV28 to TRBJ1-1; D is perhaps TRBD1 (5 bases). The CDR3 runs 13 residues. Germline V gives CDR1 MDHEN, CDR2 SYDVKM. The germline V and J ends were trimmed by 10 bases and 5 bases, with 17 bases remaining between them. For the CDR3, the DNA is TGTGCCACCCATTTTTCGGGGGGTACTGAAGCTTTCTTT. Residues: CATHFSGGTEAFF.

The chain carries TRBV1 and TRBJ2-3; the D call of TRBD1 is as the table states it, not checked on the DNA. TRBV1 is assigned pseudogene status. The CDR3 contains 12 residues. The CDR3 loop reads CTSSLKTDTQYF. DNA for the CDR3: TGCACCAGCAGCCTCAAAACAGATACGCAGTATTTT.